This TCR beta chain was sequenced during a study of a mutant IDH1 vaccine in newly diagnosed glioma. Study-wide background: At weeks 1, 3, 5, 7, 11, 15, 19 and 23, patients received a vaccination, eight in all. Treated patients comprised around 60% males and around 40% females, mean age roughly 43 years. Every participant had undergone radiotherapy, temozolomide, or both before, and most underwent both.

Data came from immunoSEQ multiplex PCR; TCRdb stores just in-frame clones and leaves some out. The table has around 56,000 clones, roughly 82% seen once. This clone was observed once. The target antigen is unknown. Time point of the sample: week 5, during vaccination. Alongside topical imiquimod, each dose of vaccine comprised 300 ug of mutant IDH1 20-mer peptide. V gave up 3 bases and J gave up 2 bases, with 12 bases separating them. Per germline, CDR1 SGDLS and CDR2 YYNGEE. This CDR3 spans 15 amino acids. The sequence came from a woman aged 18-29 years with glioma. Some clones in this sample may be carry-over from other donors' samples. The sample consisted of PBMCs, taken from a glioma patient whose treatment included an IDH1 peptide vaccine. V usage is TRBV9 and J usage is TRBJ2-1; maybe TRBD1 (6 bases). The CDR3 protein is CASSDRAVTYNEQFF. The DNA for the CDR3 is TGTGCCAGCAGCGACAGGGCTGTCACCTACAATGAGCAGTTCTTC.